The next 9 T cell receptor beta chains were all read from a single sample in a study of blood T cell repertoires in COVID-19. Method: immunoSEQ multiplex PCR; TCRdb's copy keeps in-frame clones and lacks some. The data show 150,000 or so clones, about four fifths seen once. Sequencing was carried out using peripheral blood. The receptors stem from a human donor with acute or convalescent COVID-19. The donor label of this sample is uncertain.

The chain carries TRBV9 and TRBJ1-6; D call uncertain. CDR3 length equals 15 residues. V was cut by 3 bases and J by 9 bases, with 16 bases left in between. CDR1 and CDR2 (germline): SGDLS, YYNGEE. The CDR3 reads CASSGWTGEGSPLHF. CDR3 bases: TGTGCCAGCAGCGGGTGGACCGGGGAAGGTTCACCCCTCCACTTT.

The CDR3 sequence is CASSLFTGARQPQHF. In DNA, the CDR3 is TGTGCCAGCAGCTTATTCACAGGGGCTCGACAGCCCCAGCATTTT. The V call is TRBV7-2, the J call TRBJ1-5; 7 nucleotides align to TRBD1. V was pared by 2 bases and J by 7 bases, with 8 bases of the junction left unmatched. Germline-derived CDR1 and CDR2 are SGHTA and FQGNSA. The CDR3 totals 15 residues.

The chain uses TRBV7-2 and TRBJ2-3; the match to TRBD2 covers 7 bases. This CDR3 is built from 12 residues. V lost 5 bases, J lost 11 bases, and 7 bases stayed unmatched. Looked up from germline, CDR1 is SGHTA and CDR2 is FQGNSA. CDR3 region: CASSHREGRQYF. CDR3 coding DNA: TGTGCCAGCAGCCATAGGGAGGGACGGCAGTATTTT.

The chain uses TRBV5-4 and TRBJ2-3, with no clear D. Germline V gives CDR1 SGHNT, CDR2 YYREEE (reference sequence). V dropped 3 bases and J dropped 6 bases, with 14 bases sitting between them. The CDR3 length is 14 residues. CDR3 in amino acids: CASSSDRGADTQYF. The DNA for the CDR3 is TGTGCCAGCAGCTCAGACCGAGGAGCGGATACGCAGTATTTT.

The chain carries TRBV11-2 and TRBJ2-7, with a weak D call TRBD2 (5 bases). The V gene's germline CDR1 is SGHAT and CDR2 FQNNGV. Deletions cut 5 bases from V and 2 bases from J, with 13 bases between. This CDR3 region has 14 residues. The CDR3 DNA reads TGTGCCAGCAGCCTATCCCTAGCTGCCTACGAGCAGTACTTC. It codes for CASSLSLAAYEQYF. The complete variable domain, with remaining parts taken from reference TRBV11-2 and TRBJ2-7, reads EAGVAQSPRYKIIEKRQSVAFWCNPISGHATLYWYQQILGQGPKLLIQFQNNGVVDDSQLPKDRFSAERLKGVDSTLKIQPAKLEDSAVYLCASSLSLAAYEQYFGPGTRLTVT.

This sequence joins TRBV2 and TRBJ1-5, with D uncertain. V was trimmed by 0 bases and J by 4 bases, leaving 7 bases between them. Per the germline V gene, CDR1 is SNHLY and CDR2 is FYNNEI. The CDR3 is 14 amino acids. The CDR3 DNA follows: TGTGCCAGCAGTGAAGCCGGGATGAATCAGCCCCAGCATTTT. Protein product: CASSEAGMNQPQHF.

This chain uses TRBV2 with TRBJ2-1, with D possibly being TRBD2 (6 bases). The V end was cut by 8 bases, the J end by 0 bases, with 17 bases between. CDR1 is SNHLY, CDR2 FYNNEI, per germline. This CDR3 has 16 residues. The DNA for the CDR3 is TGTGCCAGCCTTTTGGGGGGAATTGGCTCCTACAATGAGCAGTTCTTC. It specifies CASLLGGIGSYNEQFF.

This chain links TRBV3-1 (or the pseudogene TRBV3-2) with TRBJ2-3; 7 bases match TRBD2. Germline loops: CDR1 LGHDT, CDR2 YNNKEL (reference sequence). V was clipped by 2 bases and J by 2 bases; unmatched bases: 4. The CDR3 totals 15 residues. CDR3 in DNA: TGTGCCAGCAGCCAAAACGCGGGGGACACAGATACGCAGTATTTT. It encodes CASSQNAGDTDTQYF.

A few counts support this clone. J is TRBJ1-2 and V is TRBV6-2 or TRBV6-3; 10 nucleotides agree with TRBD1. V lost 2 bases to trimming and J lost 7 bases; unmatched junction nucleotides: 4. The CDR3 is 14 residues long. Germline assignment: CDR1 MNHEY and CDR2 SVGEGT. The chain's CDR3 is CASSYRDRGRGYTF. CDR3 DNA sequence: TGTGCCAGCAGTTACCGGGACAGGGGTCGTGGCTACACCTTC.